This TCR beta chain was recorded in a study of cytomegalovirus exposure and HLA in healthy donors. The primer mix had 60 Vbeta and 13 Jbeta primers. The method was immunoSEQ multiplex PCR; TCRdb's version includes in-frame clones alone and lacks a portion of them. Of 150,000 to 200,000 clones listed, more than 70% are singletons. Whole-study findings and limits: It has been reported that TCR beta sequences accurately predicted the HLA-A and HLA-B alleles of most subjects. Analyses of presence/absence relied on an assumption of roughly uniform sequencing depth across donors.

To note about this clone: Its antigen is as yet unknown.

Trimming removed 2 bases from V and 4 bases from J, with 15 bases in between. The CDR3 totals 15 residues. Looked up from germline, CDR1 is SEHNR and CDR2 is FQNEAQ (reference sequence). The clonotype was recovered from a male donor in good health and CMV-seropositive. Material for sequencing was PBMCs. J is TRBJ2-7 and V is TRBV7-9, with D maybe TRBD2 (5 bases). The CDR3 DNA reads as TGTGCCAGCAGCTTACCGCCCCGGGAAAATTACGAGCAGTACTTC. Translation gives CASSLPPRENYEQYF.